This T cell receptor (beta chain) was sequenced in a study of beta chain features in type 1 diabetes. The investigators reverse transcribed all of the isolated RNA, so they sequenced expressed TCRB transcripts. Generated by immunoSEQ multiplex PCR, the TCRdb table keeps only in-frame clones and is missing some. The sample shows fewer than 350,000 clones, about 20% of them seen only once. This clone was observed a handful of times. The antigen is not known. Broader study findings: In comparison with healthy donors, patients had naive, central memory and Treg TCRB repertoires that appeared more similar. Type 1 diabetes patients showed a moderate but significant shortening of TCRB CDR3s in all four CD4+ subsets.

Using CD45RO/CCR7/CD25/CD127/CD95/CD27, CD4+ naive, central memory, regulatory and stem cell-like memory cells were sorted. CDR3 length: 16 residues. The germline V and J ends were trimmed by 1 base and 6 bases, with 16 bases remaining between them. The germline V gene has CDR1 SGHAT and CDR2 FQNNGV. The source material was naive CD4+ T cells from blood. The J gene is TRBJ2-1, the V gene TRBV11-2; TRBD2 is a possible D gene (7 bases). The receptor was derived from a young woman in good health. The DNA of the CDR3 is TGTGCCAGCAGCTTAGGGGGGGGGCTAGCCCCCAATGAGCAGTTCTTC. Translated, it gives CASSLGGGLAPNEQFF.